Listed here are 7 T cell receptor beta chains from one sample, sequenced in a study of T-cell memory formation after mild COVID-19. MiXCR, run by TCRdb on the 5' RACE reads, gives a single entry per CDR3 protein. The sample includes about 350,000 distinct CDR3 sequences, about 13% of them seen just once. Sequencing was carried out using PBMCs or a T cell subset sorted from them (not recorded which). These TCRs come from a man aged 18-30 years who had mild COVID-19 (a few samples of this study predate the infection). Cell type and time point are not known.

The chain recombines TRBV7-2 with TRBJ2-3; TRBD2 matches at 8 bases. Germline CDR1 SGHTA, CDR2 FQGNSA. V lost 5 bases to trimming and J lost 0 bases; unmatched junction nucleotides: 10. The CDR3 is 17 amino acids. CDR3 bases: TGTGCCAGCAGCCGCTCGGGGGGGCTCTTAAGCACAGATACGCAGTATTTT. Residues: CASSRSGGLLSTDTQYF.

The chain carries TRBV5-4 and TRBJ2-7; D is unresolved. CDR1 and CDR2 (germline): SGHNT, YYREEE (reference sequence). The ends were cut back, 2 bases at V and 3 bases at J, with 9 bases in the middle. CDR3 length equals 13 residues. CDR3 sequence reads: CASSFQEFYEQYV. The CDR3 coding sequence is TGTGCCAGCAGCTTCCAGGAGTTCTACGAGCAGTACGTC.

This clonotype was observed a few times. The V call is TRBV12-3 or TRBV12-4, the J call TRBJ1-2; D unclear. This CDR3 spans 13 amino acids. Trimming removed 2 bases from V and 7 bases from J, with 11 bases in between. The CDR3 DNA reads TGTGCCAGCAGTTTACGGAGGTTTGCTGGCTACACCTTC. Amino acid sequence: CASSLRRFAGYTF.

V usage is TRBV29-1 and J usage is TRBJ2-5; a weak D match, TRBD2 (7 bases). Germline CDR1 is SQVTM and CDR2 is ANQGSEA. V lost 0 bases and J lost 4, with 21 bases in between. CDR3 length: 17 residues. CDR3 nucleotides: TGCAGCGTTGAAGATCTGTGGGGGGGGCCGCCGGGAGAGACCCAGTACTTC. Translation gives CSVEDLWGGPPGETQYF.

Only a few counts were recorded for this clonotype. V and J are TRBV7-9 and TRBJ2-5, with D perhaps matching TRBD1 (5 bases). The CDR3 is 13 residues long. V lost 1 base to trimming and J lost 14 bases, with 17 bases between them. Germline assignment: CDR1 SEHNR and CDR2 FQNEAQ (reference sequence). The DNA of the CDR3 is TGTGCCAGCAGCTTAGATCCCCGGACATCGACATACTTC. This codes for CASSLDPRTSTYF.

This clonotype appeared a few times. The V and J genes are TRBV6-5 and TRBJ2-7; no clear D. Germline CDR1 reads MNHEY; CDR2 reads SVGAGI. Trimming took off 2 bases at V and 4 bases at J, with 18 bases between the two ends. The CDR3 covers 16 residues. CDR3 protein: CASSYTTTGSSYEQYF. The CDR3 coding sequence is TGTGCCAGCAGTTACACAACGACCGGGTCTTCGTACGAGCAGTACTTC.

J is TRBJ2-4 and V is TRBV27; 10 nucleotides align to TRBD1. The CDR3 totals 18 residues. CDR1 and CDR2 (germline): MNHEY, SMNVEV (reference sequence). Trimming cost V 6 bases and J 4 bases; bases outside gene matches: 15. The CDR3 DNA sequence: TGTGCCAGCAGCTCCGGGACAGGGGCAGGAGTTGGGAAAAACATTCAGTACTTC. This gives the protein CASSSGTGAGVGKNIQYF.